These T cell receptor beta chains were read from a single sample in a study of T-cell reconstitution after alpha-beta-depleted transplantation in children. TCRdb analysed the PCR reads with MiXCR anew, one entry per CDR3 protein. This sample has hundreds of thousands of distinct CDR3 sequences, with approximately 13% found just once. Specimen: PBMCs from the stem cell graft donor, collected from the stem cell graft. The receptors originated from a human donor who donated a stem cell graft to a child with combined immunodeficiency. The CDR3 runs from the conserved cysteine through the conserved F or W. Fields, in order: clone size, J gene, V gene, D gene, CDR3 DNA, CDR3 protein. A D gene is named only where the DNA matches it firmly. Clone size, where shown, is once, few, many, or a class for clones that have expanded.

>few|TRBJ2-1|TRBV29-1|TRBD1
TGCAGCGTCGGGACAGGAGAGGGGGGTCGGCAGTTCTTC
CSVGTGEGGRQFF
>-|TRBJ2-3|TRBV27|TRBD1
TGTGCCAGTTCTCAACAGGGGGCCACCCCACGGAATACGCAGTATTTT
CASSQQGATPRNTQYF
>many|TRBJ1-1|TRBV10-3|-
TGTGCCATCAGTGAGGGGACTCGTGAAGCTTTCTTT
CAISEGTREAFF
>few|TRBJ2-1|TRBV7-2|TRBD1
TGTGCCAGCAGCTTAGCCCGGACAGGGGGCCAACCTCGGAATGAGCAGTTCTTC
CASSLARTGGQPRNEQFF
>-|TRBJ2-5|TRBV6-6|-
TGTGCCAGCAGTTACGTCGGGGCCGGGACCCAGTACTTC
CASSYVGAGTQYF
>-|TRBJ2-5|TRBV13|TRBD2
TGTGCCAGCAGCTTAAAGAAGCTAGCGGGCCCCCAAGAGACCCAGTACTTC
CASSLKKLAGPQETQYF
>-|TRBJ1-1|TRBV18|TRBD1
TGTGCCAGCTCATCAGGGGGCGTCGCGGAAGCTTTCTTT
CASSSGGVAEAFF
>many|TRBJ2-1|TRBV4-3|-
TGCGCCAGCAGCCAAGATCTGGGTCCAACTGAGCAGTTCTTC
CASSQDLGPTEQFF
>-|TRBJ1-6|TRBV9|-
TGTGCCAGCAGCGTAGCTACAGAGCCGACTTCACCCCTCCACTTT
CASSVATEPTSPLHF
>few|TRBJ2-1|TRBV6-2/TRBV6-3|TRBD1
TGTGCCAGCACGAGGGGGCCAGTTAGGTTTCTCAATGAGCAGTTCTTC
CASTRGPVRFLNEQFF
>few|TRBJ1-4|TRBV21-1|-
TGTGCCAGCAGCCCCCCAGGGGGGATGGATGAAAAACTGTTTTTT
CASSPPGGMDEKLFF
>-|TRBJ1-1|TRBV9|TRBD1
TGTGCCAGCAGCCCCTCAGGACAGGGTGGAACTGAAGCTTTCTTT
CASSPSGQGGTEAFF
>few|TRBJ2-3|TRBV7-2|TRBD2
TGTGCCAGCAGCTTTCCCCAAGGGAGTAGCGGGGGAAGAGGTAAAATCACAGATACGCAGTATTTT
CASSFPQGSSGGRGKITDTQYF
>many|TRBJ1-1|TRBV11-2|-
TGTGCCAGCAGCTTACCGGGCAGGGCTGAAGCTTTCTTT
CASSLPGRAEAFF
>-|TRBJ2-1|TRBV9|-
TGTGCCAGCAGCGGAGGACTAAGCTCCTACAATGAGCAGTTCTTC
CASSGGLSSYNEQFF
>many|TRBJ2-1|TRBV27|-
TGTGCCAGCAGTTCCGGGCCCCGAGATGGTGAGCAGTTCTTC
CASSSGPRDGEQFF
>many|TRBJ2-7|TRBV7-2|-
TGTGCCAGCAGCTTGTCTTCCGACTACGAGCAGTACTTC
CASSLSSDYEQYF
>-|TRBJ2-7|TRBV7-9|-
TGTGCCAGCAGCTTAGTGGGTAGTAGCGGAAAAGTCTACGAGCAGTACTTC
CASSLVGSSGKVYEQYF
>many|TRBJ2-3|TRBV6-5|-
TGTGCCAGCAGAGGACCCGCCTTAGATACGCAGTATTTT
CASRGPALDTQYF
>-|TRBJ1-1|TRBV7-3|-
TGTGCCAGCAGCCCAAGGGGGGACATGAACACTGAAGCTTTCTTT
CASSPRGDMNTEAFF
>-|TRBJ2-7|TRBV6-2/TRBV6-3|TRBD2
TGTGCCAGCAGTTCCTACCGGACTAGCGTAGGAGGGATTGCCTACGAGCAGTACTTC
CASSSYRTSVGGIAYEQYF
>many|TRBJ1-1|TRBV30|TRBD1
TGTGCCTGGGGCCGACAGGGGGCGCGGGCTGAAGCTTTCTTT
CAWGRQGARAEAFF
>few|TRBJ2-5|TRBV24-1|-
TGTGCCACCAGTGGCTGGGGTGGCCAAGAGACCCAGTACTTC
CATSGWGGQETQYF
>few|TRBJ1-5|TRBV18|-
TGTGCCAGCTCAGCGGAATCGGGAAATCAGCCCCAGCATTTT
CASSAESGNQPQHF
>few|TRBJ1-6|TRBV5-1|-
TGCGCCAGCAGCCCTTCCGGACCTCCTTCACCCCTCCACTTT
CASSPSGPPSPLHF
>-|TRBJ1-2|TRBV20-1|-
TGCAGTGCTAGAGAATCAGGTTCATATGGCTACACCTTC
CSARESGSYGYTF
>many|TRBJ2-3|TRBV20-1|-
TGCAGTGCTAGCCTGGGACTTTTGCACACAGATACGCAGTATTTT
CSASLGLLHTDTQYF
>few|TRBJ2-5|TRBV7-2|-
TGTGCCAGCAGCCAACGGAGTGGCCAAGAGACCCAGTACTTC
CASSQRSGQETQYF
>many|TRBJ1-5|TRBV27|-
TGTGCCAGCAGTTTATTGGGGGTTATAGGCAATCAGCCCCAGCATTTT
CASSLLGVIGNQPQHF
>-|TRBJ1-1|TRBV6-2/TRBV6-3|-
TGTGCCAGCCGTTTTAACCCTCGGACCTCGGCTTTCTTT
CASRFNPRTSAFF
>-|TRBJ2-3|TRBV6-4|-
TGTGCCAGCAGTGATGACCATCTCACAGATACGCAGTATTTT
CASSDDHLTDTQYF
>few|TRBJ2-5|TRBV5-1|-
TGCGCCAGCAGCCAGCAGCCGGTGGAGACCCAGTACTTC
CASSQQPVETQYF
>-|TRBJ1-2|TRBV10-3|TRBD1
TGTGCCATCAGTGAATCGGGACAGGTTTTCTATGGCTACACCTTC
CAISESGQVFYGYTF
>-|TRBJ2-4|TRBV12-3/TRBV12-4|-
TGTGCCAGCTCTCCTGGCCTCGGTACTAAAAACATTCAGTACTTC
CASSPGLGTKNIQYF
>few|TRBJ2-5|TRBV28|-
TGTGCCAGCAGTTCCCTAAGGGGACAAGAGACCCAGTACTTC
CASSSLRGQETQYF
>few|TRBJ2-1|TRBV11-2|-
TGTGCCAGCAGCTTAGAACGGGTAGGAGGATGGGGTGAGCAGTTCTTC
CASSLERVGGWGEQFF
>-|TRBJ1-4|TRBV29-1|-
TGCAGCGGATCCATGCGACGAAATGAAAAACTGTTTTTT
CSGSMRRNEKLFF
>-|TRBJ2-2|TRBV4-1|-
TGCGCCAGCAGTCAAAGGACCCAGCTGACCGGGGAGCTGTTTTTT
CASSQRTQLTGELFF
>-|TRBJ2-3|TRBV20-1|TRBD2
TGCAGTGCTAGGCCCATCATACTGGCGGGGGGGCCAGATACGCAGTATTTT
CSARPIILAGGPDTQYF
>many|TRBJ2-5|TRBV7-9|-
TGTGCCAGCAGTTTCTGGACATTCCAAGAAGCCCAGTACTTC
CASSFWTFQEAQYF
>many|TRBJ1-5|TRBV24-1|TRBD1
TGTGCCACCACCCAAAAAGGGACAGGGATAAATCAGCCCCAGCATTTT
CATTQKGTGINQPQHF
>few|TRBJ2-2|TRBV5-1|-
TGCGCCAGCAGGGAGGGCTTTGCCTCTAAGAACACCGGGGAGCTGTTTTTT
CASREGFASKNTGELFF
>-|TRBJ1-2|TRBV25-1|-
TGTGCCAGCAGTGCCGGCACCGGTGGCTATGGCTACACCTTC
CASSAGTGGYGYTF
>-|TRBJ2-1|TRBV29-1|TRBD2
TGCAGCGTTGAAGCCCCGGGGGGGGGCGCCGTTACGGATGAGCAGTTCTTC
CSVEAPGGGAVTDEQFF
>many|TRBJ2-1|TRBV6-4|TRBD2
TGTGCCAGCAGTGCAACTAGCGGAGAGTACAATGAGCAGTTCTTC
CASSATSGEYNEQFF
>-|TRBJ1-6|TRBV20-1|TRBD1
TGCAGTGCTAGAGCGGGCAGGGGGAATTATAATTCACCCCTCCACTTT
CSARAGRGNYNSPLHF
>few|TRBJ2-2|TRBV20-1|TRBD2
TGCAGTGCAAGACTAGCGGGGTCGAACACCGGGGAGCTGTTTTTT
CSARLAGSNTGELFF
>few|TRBJ1-5|TRBV3-1|-
TGTGCCAGCAGCAAGAGGGGACAGCCCCAGCATTTT
CASSKRGQPQHF
>many|TRBJ1-5|TRBV16|TRBD1
TGTGCCAGCAGCCGACAGGGGTTTCAGCCCCAGCATTTT
CASSRQGFQPQHF
>few|TRBJ2-2|TRBV7-2|-
TGTGCCGGACAGGAGACTAGGGGCCCCGGGGAGCTGTTTTTT
CAGQETRGPGELFF
>many|TRBJ2-5|TRBV12-3/TRBV12-4|-
TGTGCCAGCAGTTTTACAGTCCAAGAGACCCAGTACTTC
CASSFTVQETQYF
>-|TRBJ1-1|TRBV6-5|-
TGTGCCAGCAGTTATAATCCCGGCTTGAACACTGAAGCTTTCTTT
CASSYNPGLNTEAFF
>many|TRBJ1-2|TRBV29-1|-
TGCAGTGTATTAAGGGACTATGGCTACACCTTC
CSVLRDYGYTF
>few|TRBJ2-5|TRBV7-9|TRBD1
TGTGCCAGCAGCTTAGTAGGCTATCGGCCAGGGGGCAACCAAGAGACCCAGTACTTC
CASSLVGYRPGGNQETQYF
>many|TRBJ1-2|TRBV12-3/TRBV12-4|TRBD1
TGTGCCAGCAGTCCGCAACCGGGACAGGCTACCTATGGCTACACCTTC
CASSPQPGQATYGYTF
>many|TRBJ2-7|TRBV6-5|-
TGTGCCAGCACCGGGCCCCAAGAAGAGCAGTACTTC
CASTGPQEEQYF
>few|TRBJ2-7|TRBV3-1|-
TGTGCCAGCAGCCATATGACGGCCGAGCAGTACTTC
CASSHMTAEQYF
>few|TRBJ2-1|TRBV4-3|-
TGCGCCAGCAGCCCCCCGTACAGGGTCAATGAGCAGTTCTTC
CASSPPYRVNEQFF
>-|TRBJ2-1|TRBV11-3|-
TGTGCCAGCAGCTTATGGCGGCCGAAGGACAATGAGCAGTTCTTC
CASSLWRPKDNEQFF
>-|TRBJ2-5|TRBV3-1|-
TGTGCCAGCAGCCAAGATAAGGGTATCCAAGAGACCCAGTACTTC
CASSQDKGIQETQYF